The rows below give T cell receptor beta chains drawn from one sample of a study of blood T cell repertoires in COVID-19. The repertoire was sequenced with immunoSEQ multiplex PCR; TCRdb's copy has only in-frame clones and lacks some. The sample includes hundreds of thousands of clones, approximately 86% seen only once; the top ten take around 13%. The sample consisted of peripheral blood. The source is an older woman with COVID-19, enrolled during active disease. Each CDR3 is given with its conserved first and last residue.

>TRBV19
CASSIGRGSYEQYF
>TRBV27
CASRFTGTGWNEQFF
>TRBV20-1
CSARLGGLQFF
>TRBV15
CATSNFTGVTYEQYF
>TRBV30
CAWSQGVGEKLFF
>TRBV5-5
CASSSLAGGFNNEQFF
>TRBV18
CASSLKTIPDTQYF
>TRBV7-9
CASSFGGSQETQYF
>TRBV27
CASSPIAGGEKLFF
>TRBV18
CASSPTGGNQPQHF
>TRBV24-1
CATSDFAGHSNQPQHF
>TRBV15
CATSPQDSQGLNQPQHF
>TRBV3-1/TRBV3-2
CASSQLAGGNTGELFF
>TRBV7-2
CASSLESGEYNEQFF
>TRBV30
CAWSDPVRRANVLTF
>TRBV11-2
CASSLRGRLDQPQHF
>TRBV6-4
CASSEFGGGAIGEQFF
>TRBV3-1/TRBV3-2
CASSPFATSGGVGLAKNIQYF
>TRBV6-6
CASWDSRSYNEQFF
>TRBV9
CASNKGNNEKLFF
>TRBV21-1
CAHPRTNTGELFF
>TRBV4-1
CASSQDTGGFYEQYF
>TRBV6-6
CASSYPGQSYEQYF
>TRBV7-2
CASSLDTGAKLFF
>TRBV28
CASSFRGGPYNEQFF
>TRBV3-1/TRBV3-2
CASSQGTAGYTF
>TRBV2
CASRKVRSTGELFF
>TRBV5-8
CASSLGQGANYGYTF
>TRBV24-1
CATSASGVDNEQFF
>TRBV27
CASRPIRLAVTGELFF
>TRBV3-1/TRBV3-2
CASSQDHDTEAFF
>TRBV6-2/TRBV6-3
CASSTGLTGETQYF
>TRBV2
CATTGGMNTEAFF
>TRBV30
CAWRSAGGLEETQYF
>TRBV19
CASTGTGLYEQYF
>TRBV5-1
CASSDRTSGGYSSYNEQFF
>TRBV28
CASSFGDREVGTEAFF
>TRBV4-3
CASSEMDTGELFF
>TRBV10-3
CAISESTPQPQHF
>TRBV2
CASSALRGQSNYGYTF
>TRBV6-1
CASSVSAGYGYTF
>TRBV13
CASSFRDYEQYF
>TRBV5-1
CASSLRQGASSYNEQFF
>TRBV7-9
CASSRGQMNTEAFF
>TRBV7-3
CASGALRTGGNEQYF
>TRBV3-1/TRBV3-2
CASSSRGSNTEAFF
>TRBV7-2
CASSLGLSPQYF
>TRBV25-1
CATRAPAETEAFF
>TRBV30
CAWSDTNQPQHF
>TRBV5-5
CASSFISPGGYTF
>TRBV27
CASRNSGGDNEQFF
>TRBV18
CASSRAGVFKETQYF
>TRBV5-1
CASSLEQGIETQYF
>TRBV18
CASSPPAGGTYGYTF
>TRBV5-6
CASSSSTGLYGYTF
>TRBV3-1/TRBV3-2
CASSQAQGERAQYF